A single sample gave rise to the 25 T cell receptor beta chains below, sequenced in a study of persistence of HIV-infected CD4 T cells. The immunoSEQ assay was version 4, run in survey mode. The table came from immunoSEQ multiplex PCR; TCRdb's copy has only in-frame clones and leaves some out. This sample has roughly 35,000 clones, with approximately 80% found just once. No antigen has been assigned to these receptors. Cells were stimulated with CMV-infected fibroblast lysates at roughly 9.1 ug/mL. Sorted nonresponding memory CD4+ T cells were CD40L-negative, CD69-negative, CD45RO-high. Sequencing used CD4+ T cells sorted from PBMCs after roughly 18-hour stimulation, obtained from a patient who received antiretroviral therapy. The receptors stem from an adult man with HIV who was CMV-seropositive.

This chain joins TRBV5-6 and TRBJ1-1, with 9 bases lining up with TRBD1. Losses at the gene ends were 5 bases for V and 7 bases for J; bases not matched to a gene: 6. Germline-derived CDR1 and CDR2 are SGHDT and YYEEEE. The CDR3 length is 13 residues. This chain's CDR3 is CASRSKDRGEAFF. The CDR3 DNA follows: TGTGCCAGCAGATCTAAGGACAGGGGTGAAGCTTTCTTT.

V and J are TRBV24-1 and TRBJ2-4; 8 nucleotides match TRBD1. The J segment lost 10 bases and the V segment lost 4 bases, leaving 2 bases of the junction unmatched. The germline V gene has CDR1 KGHDR and CDR2 SFDVKD. This CDR3 region has 12 residues. The CDR3 loop is CATSDRTGIQYF. The CDR3 region has the DNA TGTGCCACCAGTGACCGGACAGGGATTCAGTACTTC.

The chain is built from TRBV7-8 and TRBJ1-2, with 7 positions matching TRBD1. Germline CDR1 SGHVS, CDR2 FQNEAQ. The CDR3 is 18 residues long. The V gene end was trimmed by 0 bases and the J gene end by 2 bases; junction bases not matched to a gene: 12. CDR3 region: CASSLAGRGRGKNYGYTF. CDR3 in DNA: TGTGCCAGCAGCTTAGCGGGTAGGGGGCGGGGGAAAAACTATGGCTACACCTTC.

The chain has TRBV5-1 and TRBJ1-1; D perhaps matches TRBD1 (6 bases). This CDR3 contains 15 residues. Germline CDR1 SGHRS, CDR2 YFSETQ. The V and J ends lost 3 bases and 6 bases respectively, with 18 bases between them. The CDR3 sequence: CASSSRGGVAAEAFF. The CDR3 DNA reads TGCGCCAGCAGCTCCCGAGGGGGGGTTGCGGCTGAAGCTTTCTTT.

V gene TRBV6-5 combines with J gene TRBJ2-3, with 10 positions matching TRBD2. J was trimmed by 2 bases and V by 6 bases; bases with no gene match: 2. The CDR3 sequence is 14 residues long. Germline V gene sequence: CDR1 MNHEY, CDR2 SVGAGI. The CDR3 coding sequence is TGTGCCAGCAGGAGCGGGGGGGCCACAGATACGCAGTATTTT. Its protein is CASRSGGATDTQYF.

This rearrangement joins TRBV6-5 to TRBJ1-5, with 9 bases that match TRBD1. V shed 7 bases and J 8 bases; nucleotides not matched to a gene: 6. Germline V lookup: CDR1 MNHEY, CDR2 SVGAGI. This CDR3 has 13 residues. The CDR3 region has the DNA TGTGCCAGCAAGGGACAGGGACTAAAGCCCCAGCATTTT. Translating gives CASKGQGLKPQHF.

This rearrangement joins TRBV2 to TRBJ1-2, with D perhaps TRBD1 (6 bases). The CDR3 is 16 amino acids. The V end was cut by 0 bases, the J end by 4 bases, with 15 bases between. Germline V gene data show CDR1 as SNHLY and CDR2 as FYNNEI. In DNA form, the CDR3 reads TGTGCCAGCAGTGAAGCGGGGGTCGGGGGCGGCTATGGCTACACCTTC. It yields the protein CASSEAGVGGGYGYTF.

This rearrangement joins TRBV7-2 to TRBJ1-6; D is perhaps TRBD1 (6 bases). Trimming took off 3 bases at V and 7 bases at J, with 10 bases between the two ends. This CDR3 region has 14 residues. Germline V gene lookup returns CDR1 SGHTA and CDR2 FQGNSA. This chain's CDR3 is CASSFGGPNSPLHF. DNA for the CDR3: TGTGCCAGCAGCTTCGGGGGCCCAAATTCACCCCTCCACTTT.

The chain links TRBV19 to TRBJ1-5, with 8 bases that match TRBD1. Germline V lookup: CDR1 LNHDA, CDR2 SQIVND (reference sequence). CDR3 size: 16 residues. J lost 5 bases, V lost 3 bases, and 9 bases had no gene match. CDR3 sequence (DNA): TGTGCCAGTAGTATCCGACAGGGGTTGGTAGATCAGCCCCAGCATTTT. Translated: CASSIRQGLVDQPQHF.

This rearrangement joins TRBV15 to TRBJ2-1; 7 bases are a match to TRBD2. V lost 3 bases to trimming and J lost 6 bases; unmatched junction nucleotides: 5. The CDR3 runs to 14 residues. In germline, CDR1 is LNHNV, CDR2 YYDKDF (reference sequence). The CDR3 reads CATSRGGSTNEQFF. CDR3 coding DNA: TGTGCCACCAGCAGGGGAGGGTCCACCAATGAGCAGTTCTTC. Variable domain in full (rest from reference TRBV15 and TRBJ2-1): DAMVIQNPRYQVTQFGKPVTLSCSQTLNHNVMYWYQQKSSQAPKLLFHYYDKDFNNEADTPDNFQSRRPNTSFCFLDIRSPGLGDTAMYLCATSRGGSTNEQFFGPGTRLTVL.

The chain is built from TRBV2 and TRBJ2-1, with no clear D. The CDR3 loop spans 15 amino acids. Germline CDR1 is SNHLY and CDR2 is FYNNEI. The V end was cut by 4 bases, the J end by 7 bases, with 17 bases between. The DNA for the CDR3 is TGTGCCAGCAGTGGTCACGACATTCTAAGTAATGAGCAGTTCTTC. Translated, it gives CASSGHDILSNEQFF.

The V call is TRBV2, the J call TRBJ1-2; weak D call: TRBD1 (5 bases). The CDR3 runs 16 residues. The V gene lost 5 bases and the J gene lost 4 bases, with 20 bases spanning the gap. CDR1 and CDR2 (germline): SNHLY, FYNNEI. In nucleotides, the CDR3 is TGTGCCAGCAGTCCACGGCGGGACGCCGGGTCCTATGGCTACACCTTC. This sequence encodes CASSPRRDAGSYGYTF.

The chain carries TRBV5-1 and TRBJ1-4, with D possibly matching TRBD1 (6 bases). Trimming removed 7 bases at V and 7 bases at J, with 14 bases between. This CDR3 comprises 13 residues. Germline V CDR1 and CDR2: SGHRS, YFSETQ. The CDR3 region is CASAEGVGEKLFF. CDR3 sequence (DNA): TGCGCCAGCGCCGAGGGGGTGGGTGAAAAACTGTTTTTT.

The chain joins TRBV28 to TRBJ2-7; D is possibly TRBD1 (5 bases). Germline values: CDR1 MDHEN, CDR2 SYDVKM. The ends were cut back, 4 bases at V and 3 bases at J, with 13 bases in the middle. CDR3 length equals 14 residues. This CDR3 is CASSSPGKGYEQYF. Written as DNA, the CDR3 is TGTGCCAGCAGTTCCCCAGGGAAGGGCTACGAGCAGTACTTC.

The V call is TRBV7-2, the J call TRBJ1-2; 7 nucleotides agree with TRBD1. The V gene's germline CDR1 is SGHTA and CDR2 FQGNSA. This CDR3 spans 15 amino acids. The V segment lost 5 bases and the J segment 8 bases; nucleotides outside the gene matches: 14. CDR3 nucleotides: TGTGCCAGCAGCGCCCAAGGACAGGCCGCGGGAGGCTACACCTTC. Translated: CASSAQGQAAGGYTF.

The rearrangement links TRBV19 to TRBJ2-7, with D perhaps assigned TRBD1 or TRBD2 (7 bases each). This CDR3 has 17 residues. In germline, CDR1 is LNHDA, CDR2 SQIVND (reference sequence). V shed 3 bases and J shed 2 bases, with 20 bases lying between them. CDR3 in DNA: TGTGCCAGTAGTATTCTATCCGGGCAGGGGGGGACCTACGAGCAGTACTTC. It yields the protein CASSILSGQGGTYEQYF.

V usage is TRBV1 and J usage is TRBJ1-2; the DNA was not compared with TRBD1, the D call given in the table. TRBV1 has pseudogene status. The CDR3 contains 17 residues. CDR3 protein: CTSSQDADRGYNSGYTF. The CDR3 DNA follows: TGCACCAGCAGCCAAGATGCGGACAGGGGCTACAATTCGGGCTACACCTTC.

The V call is TRBV10-2, the J call TRBJ2-1, with D maybe TRBD2 (6 bases). The V gene lost 1 base and the J gene lost 1 base, with 8 bases spanning the gap. The CDR3 is made up of 15 amino acids. CDR1 and CDR2 from the germline V gene are WSHSY and SAAADI. CDR3: CASSEFGTSYNEQFF. In nucleotides, the CDR3 is TGCGCCAGCAGTGAGTTTGGGACTTCCTACAATGAGCAGTTCTTC.

The genes are TRBV7-9 and TRBJ1-5; no clear D gene. V was trimmed by 1 base and J by 5 bases, leaving 3 bases between them. Per germline, CDR1 SEHNR and CDR2 FQNEAQ (reference sequence). The CDR3 is 12 residues long. CDR3 in DNA: TGTGCCAGCAGCTTAGACCATCAGCCCCAGCATTTT. This sequence encodes CASSLDHQPQHF. The variable domain in full, completed from reference TRBV7-9 and TRBJ1-5, reads DTGVSQNPRHKITKRGQNVTFRCDPISEHNRLYWYRQTLGQGPEFLTYFQNEAQLEKSRLLSDRFSAERPKGSFSTLEIQRTEQGDSAMYLCASSLDHQPQHFGDGTRLSIL.

The rearrangement joins TRBV28 to TRBJ1-2, with D perhaps TRBD1 (5 bases). Germline V CDR1 and CDR2: MDHEN, SYDVKM. This CDR3 comprises 13 residues. Trimming took 6 bases from V and 4 from J, leaving 12 bases between them. CDR3 residues: CASSFSGAYGYTF. In nucleotides, the CDR3 is TGTGCCAGCAGCTTCTCCGGGGCCTATGGCTACACCTTC.

This clone was recorded once. The chain couples TRBV2 to TRBJ2-7; TRBD2 agrees at 11 bases. Germline loops: CDR1 SNHLY, CDR2 FYNNEI. CDR3 length: 19 residues. Unmatched junction bases numbered 11, after V lost 1 base and J lost 0 bases. This chain's CDR3 is CASSEGPGTSGGSSYEQYF. The CDR3, as DNA: TGTGCCAGCAGTGAAGGTCCCGGAACTAGCGGGGGTAGCTCCTACGAGCAGTACTTC.

The chain carries TRBV30 and TRBJ2-2; a weak D match, TRBD1 (6 bases). Germline V gene data show CDR1 as GTSNPN and CDR2 as SVGIG (reference sequence). This CDR3 spans 14 amino acids. V shed 4 bases and J shed 5 bases, with 14 bases lying between them. CDR3 protein: CAWTGQGKTGELFF. CDR3 coding DNA: TGTGCCTGGACAGGGCAGGGGAAAACCGGGGAGCTGTTTTTT.

The CDR3 bases are TGTGCCAGCAGTGGGGACAGGGCCTATGGCTACACCTTC. Amino acid sequence: CASSGDRAYGYTF. This sequence joins TRBV12-3 or TRBV12-4 and TRBJ1-2; 9 bases match TRBD1. The CDR3 totals 13 residues. V shed 5 bases and J 4 bases; nucleotides not matched to a gene: 2.

This sequence joins TRBV5-4 and TRBJ2-7; D may be TRBD2 (6 bases). This CDR3 has 12 amino acids. Germline V gene data show CDR1 as SGHNT and CDR2 as YYREEE (reference sequence). The germline V and J ends were trimmed by 10 bases and 3 bases, with 14 bases remaining between them. CDR3 in DNA: TGTGCCTGGAAGGACTACCGCTACGAGCAGTACTTC. The encoded protein is CAWKDYRYEQYF.

V and J are TRBV9 and TRBJ1-1, with 8 bases identical to TRBD1. The V and J ends lost 3 bases and 2 bases, in that order; junction bases with no gene match: 6. Germline loops: CDR1 SGDLS, CDR2 YYNGEE. The CDR3 totals 15 residues. The CDR3 protein is CASSDLQGVNTEAFF. The CDR3 DNA is TGTGCCAGCAGCGACCTACAGGGGGTCAACACTGAAGCTTTCTTT.